The entry below gives a single T cell receptor (beta chain) sequence along with its context. This sample was taken from a study of technical replicates of blood from a handful of donors. Trimming cost V 5 bases and J 2 bases, with 10 bases left between them. Per germline, CDR1 LNHDA and CDR2 SQIVND (reference sequence). The CDR3 is 13 residues long. Some clones are missing from TCRdb's copy, which holds only in-frame ones; the method was immunoSEQ multiplex PCR. The profile shows about 100,000 clones, about 96% of them singletons. The sequence was collected from a human donor in good health. The genes are TRBV19 and TRBJ2-7, with D possibly matching TRBD2 (5 bases). Source material: T cells isolated from PBMCs. The CDR3 sequence: CASSLPGTYEQYF. DNA of the CDR3: TGTGCCAGTAGTTTGCCGGGAACCTACGAGCAGTACTTC.